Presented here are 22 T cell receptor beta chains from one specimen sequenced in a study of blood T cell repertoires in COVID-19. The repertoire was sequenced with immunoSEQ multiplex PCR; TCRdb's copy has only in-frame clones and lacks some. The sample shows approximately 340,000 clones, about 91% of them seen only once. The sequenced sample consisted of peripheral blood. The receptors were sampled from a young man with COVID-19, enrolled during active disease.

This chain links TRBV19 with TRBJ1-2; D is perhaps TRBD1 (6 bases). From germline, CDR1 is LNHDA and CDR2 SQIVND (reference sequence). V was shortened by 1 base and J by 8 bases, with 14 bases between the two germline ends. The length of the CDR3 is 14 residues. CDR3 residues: CASSIVQGRYGYTF. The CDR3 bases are TGTGCCAGTAGTATAGTACAGGGAAGGTACGGCTACACCTTC. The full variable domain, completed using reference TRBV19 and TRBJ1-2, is DGGITQSPKYLFRKEGQNVTLSCEQNLNHDAMYWYRQDPGQGLRLIYYSQIVNDFQKGDIAEGYSVSREKKESFPLTVTSAQKNPTAFYLCASSIVQGRYGYTFGSGTRLTVV.

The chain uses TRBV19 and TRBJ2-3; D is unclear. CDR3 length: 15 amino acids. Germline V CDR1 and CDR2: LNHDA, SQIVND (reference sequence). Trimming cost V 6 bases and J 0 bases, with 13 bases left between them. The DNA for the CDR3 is TGTGCCAGTAGCGCGGAGTACGCTAGCACAGATACGCAGTATTTT. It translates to CASSAEYASTDTQYF.

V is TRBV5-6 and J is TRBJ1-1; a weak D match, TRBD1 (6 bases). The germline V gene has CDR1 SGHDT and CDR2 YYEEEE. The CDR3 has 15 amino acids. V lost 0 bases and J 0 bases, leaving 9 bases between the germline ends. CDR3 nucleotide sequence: TGTGCCAGCAGCTTGGTTGGACAGATGAACACTGAAGCTTTCTTT. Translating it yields CASSLVGQMNTEAFF.

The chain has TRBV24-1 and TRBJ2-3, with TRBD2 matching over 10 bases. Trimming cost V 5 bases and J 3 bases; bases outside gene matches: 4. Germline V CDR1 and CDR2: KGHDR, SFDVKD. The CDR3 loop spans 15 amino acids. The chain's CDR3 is CATSASGRRTDTQYF. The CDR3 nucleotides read TGTGCCACCAGTGCTAGCGGGAGAAGGACAGATACGCAGTATTTT.

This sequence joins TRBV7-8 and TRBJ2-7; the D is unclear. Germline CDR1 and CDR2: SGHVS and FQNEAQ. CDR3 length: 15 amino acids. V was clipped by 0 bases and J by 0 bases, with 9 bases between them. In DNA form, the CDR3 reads TGTGCCAGCAGCTTAGCCTTAGCCCGCTCCTACGAGCAGTACTTC. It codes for CASSLALARSYEQYF.

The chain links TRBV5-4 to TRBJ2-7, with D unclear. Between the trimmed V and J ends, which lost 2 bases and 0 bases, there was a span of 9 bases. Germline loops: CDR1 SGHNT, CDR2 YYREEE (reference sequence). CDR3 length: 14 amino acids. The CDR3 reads CASSFGDNSYEQYF. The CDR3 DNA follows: TGTGCCAGCAGCTTCGGAGATAACTCCTACGAGCAGTACTTC.

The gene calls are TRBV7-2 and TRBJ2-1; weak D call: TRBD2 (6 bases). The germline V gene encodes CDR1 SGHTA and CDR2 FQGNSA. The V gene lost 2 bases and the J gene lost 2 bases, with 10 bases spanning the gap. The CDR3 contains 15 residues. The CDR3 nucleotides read TGTGCCAGCAGCTTATTTGCGGGAACCTACAATGAGCAGTTCTTC. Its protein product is CASSLFAGTYNEQFF.

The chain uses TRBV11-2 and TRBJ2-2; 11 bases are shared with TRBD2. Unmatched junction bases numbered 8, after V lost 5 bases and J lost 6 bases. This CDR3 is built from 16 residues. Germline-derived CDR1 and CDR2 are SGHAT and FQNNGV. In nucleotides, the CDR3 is TGTGCCAGCAGCAGCGTTAGCGGGGGGGCCCCCGGGGAGCTGTTTTTT. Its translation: CASSSVSGGAPGELFF.

The DNA for the CDR3 is TGTGCCCGGGATCCGGGGGGTACCGGGGAGCTGTTTTTT. It yields the protein CARDPGGTGELFF. The chain links TRBV30 to TRBJ2-2; TRBD2 matches 7 bases. Germline CDR1 and CDR2: GTSNPN and SVGIG (reference sequence). Unmatched junction bases numbered 8, after V lost 8 bases and J lost 5 bases. The CDR3 is 13 amino acids.

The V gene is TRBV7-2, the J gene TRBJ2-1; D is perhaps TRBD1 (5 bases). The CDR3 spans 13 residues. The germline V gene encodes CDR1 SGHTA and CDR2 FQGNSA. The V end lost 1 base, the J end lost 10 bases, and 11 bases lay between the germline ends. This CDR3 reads CASSLEGKREQFF. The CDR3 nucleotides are TGTGCCAGCAGCTTAGAGGGGAAACGAGAGCAGTTCTTC. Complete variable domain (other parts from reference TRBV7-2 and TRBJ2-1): GAGVSQSPSNKVTEKGKDVELRCDPISGHTALYWYRQSLGQGLEFLIYFQGNSAPDKSGLPSDRFSAERTGGSVSTLTIQRTQQEDSAVYLCASSLEGKREQFFGPGTRLTVL.

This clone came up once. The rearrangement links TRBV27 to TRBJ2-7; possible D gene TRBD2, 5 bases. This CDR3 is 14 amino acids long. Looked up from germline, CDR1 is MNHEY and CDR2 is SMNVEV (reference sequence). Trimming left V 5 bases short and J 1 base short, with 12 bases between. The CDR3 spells CASSTDGISYEQYF. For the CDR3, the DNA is TGTGCCAGCAGTACGGACGGGATTTCCTACGAGCAGTACTTC.

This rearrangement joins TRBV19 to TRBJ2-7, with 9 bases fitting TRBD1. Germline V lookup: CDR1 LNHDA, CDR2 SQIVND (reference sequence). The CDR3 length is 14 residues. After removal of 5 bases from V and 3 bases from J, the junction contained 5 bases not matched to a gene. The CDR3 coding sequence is TGTGCCAGTAGTCCCGGGACAGGGAGCTACGAGCAGTACTTC. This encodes CASSPGTGSYEQYF. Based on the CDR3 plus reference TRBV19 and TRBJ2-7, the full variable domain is DGGITQSPKYLFRKEGQNVTLSCEQNLNHDAMYWYRQDPGQGLRLIYYSQIVNDFQKGDIAEGYSVSREKKESFPLTVTSAQKNPTAFYLCASSPGTGSYEQYFGPGTRLTVT.

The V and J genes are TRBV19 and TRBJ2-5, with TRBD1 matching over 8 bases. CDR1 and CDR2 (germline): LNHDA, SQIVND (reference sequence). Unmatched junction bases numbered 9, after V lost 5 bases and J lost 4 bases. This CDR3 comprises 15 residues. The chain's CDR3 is CASSPGDRGVETQYF. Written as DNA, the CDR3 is TGTGCCAGTAGTCCGGGAGACAGGGGAGTAGAGACCCAGTACTTC.

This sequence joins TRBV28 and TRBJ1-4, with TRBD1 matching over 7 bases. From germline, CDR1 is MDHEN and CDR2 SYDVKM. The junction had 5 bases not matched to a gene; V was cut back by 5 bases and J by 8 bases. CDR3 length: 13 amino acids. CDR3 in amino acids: CASSTGAREKLFF. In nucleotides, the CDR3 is TGTGCCAGCAGTACAGGGGCCAGGGAAAAACTGTTTTTT. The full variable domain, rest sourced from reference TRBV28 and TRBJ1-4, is DVKVTQSSRYLVKRTGEKVFLECVQDMDHENMFWYRQDPGLGLRLIYFSYDVKMKEKGDIPEGYSVSREKKERFSLILESASTNQTSMYLCASSTGAREKLFFGSGTQLSVL.

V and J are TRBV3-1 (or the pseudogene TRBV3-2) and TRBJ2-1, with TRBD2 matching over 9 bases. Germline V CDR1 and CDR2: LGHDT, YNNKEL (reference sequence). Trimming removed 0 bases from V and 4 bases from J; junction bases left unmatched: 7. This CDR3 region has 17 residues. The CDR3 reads CASSQDLGGGVYNEQFF. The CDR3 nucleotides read TGTGCCAGCAGCCAAGATCTTGGCGGGGGGGTGTACAATGAGCAGTTCTTC.

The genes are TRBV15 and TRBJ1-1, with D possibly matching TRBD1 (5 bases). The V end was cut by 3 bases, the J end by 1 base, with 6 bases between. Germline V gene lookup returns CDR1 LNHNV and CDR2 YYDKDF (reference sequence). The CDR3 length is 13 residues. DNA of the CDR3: TGTGCCACCAGCAGGGGGGGGAACACTGAAGCTTTCTTT. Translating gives CATSRGGNTEAFF.

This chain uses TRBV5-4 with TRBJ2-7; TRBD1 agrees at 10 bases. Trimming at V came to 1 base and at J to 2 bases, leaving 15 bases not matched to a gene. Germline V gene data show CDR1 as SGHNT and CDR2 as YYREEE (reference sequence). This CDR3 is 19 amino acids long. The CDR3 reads CASSLPRGRRDRGTYEQYF. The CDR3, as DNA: TGTGCCAGCAGCTTGCCAAGGGGTCGACGGGACAGGGGTACCTACGAGCAGTACTTC.

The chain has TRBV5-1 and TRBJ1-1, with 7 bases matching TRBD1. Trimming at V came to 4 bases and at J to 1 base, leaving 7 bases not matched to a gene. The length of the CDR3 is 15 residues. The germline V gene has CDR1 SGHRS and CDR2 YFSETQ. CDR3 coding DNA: TGCGCCAGCAGCCTGACAGGGATGGCGAACACTGAAGCTTTCTTT. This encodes CASSLTGMANTEAFF.

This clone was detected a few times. In DNA form, the CDR3 reads TGTGCCAGCAGCTCCCAGGGGGCAGCTGGAAACACCATATATTTT. It is translated as CASSSQGAAGNTIYF. V and J are TRBV7-6 and TRBJ1-3; TRBD1 agrees at 8 bases. V lost 4 bases to trimming and J lost 2 bases; unmatched junction nucleotides: 4. This CDR3 region has 15 residues. Germline V CDR1 and CDR2: SGHVS, FNYEAQ.

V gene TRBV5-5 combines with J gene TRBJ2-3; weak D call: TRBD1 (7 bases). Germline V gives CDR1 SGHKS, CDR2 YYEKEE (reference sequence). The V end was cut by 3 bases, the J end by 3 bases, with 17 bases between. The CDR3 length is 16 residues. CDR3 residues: CASSWGDSILTDTQYF. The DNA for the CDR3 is TGTGCCAGCAGCTGGGGGGACAGTATCTTAACAGATACGCAGTATTTT.

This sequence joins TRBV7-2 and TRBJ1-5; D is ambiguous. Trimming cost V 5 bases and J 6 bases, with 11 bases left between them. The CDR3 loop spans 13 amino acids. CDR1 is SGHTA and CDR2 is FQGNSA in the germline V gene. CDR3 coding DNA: TGTGCCAGCAGCCCTACGGCGGGTCAGCCCCAGCATTTT. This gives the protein CASSPTAGQPQHF.

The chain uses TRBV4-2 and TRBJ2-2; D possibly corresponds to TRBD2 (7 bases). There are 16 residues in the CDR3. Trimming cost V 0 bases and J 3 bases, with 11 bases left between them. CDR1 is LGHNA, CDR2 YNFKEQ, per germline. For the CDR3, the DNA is TGTGCCAGCAGCCAAGAGGGGGGGCAGGACACCGGGGAGCTGTTTTTT. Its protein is CASSQEGGQDTGELFF.